The rows below give T cell receptor beta chains drawn from one sample of a study of blood T cell repertoires in COVID-19. Only in-frame clones appear in the TCRdb table, and some are missing; sequencing was by immunoSEQ multiplex PCR. The data hold about 170,000 clones, with under 85% observed a single time. The sample was peripheral blood. Receptor source: a man of 80 years or more with COVID-19, enrolled during active disease. CDR3s include the opening cysteine and the closing phenylalanine or tryptophan.

v_call,cdr3_aa
TRBV7-9,CASSFDRGNSPLHF
TRBV29-1,CSVDPGQSNTGELFF
TRBV2,CASRGQGRLDTEAFF
TRBV6-5,CASRPADNQPQHF
TRBV7-2,CASSFLPGVEQFF
TRBV7-2,CASSGQTGGPGNTIYF
TRBV15,CATSRDQVRNEQFF
TRBV2,CASSLRKLGETQYF
TRBV5-4,CASSFPSGGADTQYF
TRBV28,CASSFRRDRGEAFF
TRBV11-3,CASSSRSGGAYNEQFF
TRBV19,CASSLTGAARTEAFF
TRBV3-1/TRBV3-2,CASSRPGVETGELFF
TRBV4-1,CASSQDERRGAGSSETQYF
TRBV7-9,CASSLVGGLDTQYF
TRBV10-3,CAISGTSQETQYF
TRBV27,CASSLHGGRGSQPQHF
TRBV5-1,CASSLDGVGSQPQHF
TRBV2,CASLSQGTSTGQYF
TRBV5-1,CASSLPPSGGTETQYF
TRBV4-2,CASSQVVTGARNTGELFF